This TCR beta chain was retrieved from a study of blood T cell repertoires in COVID-19. As for the study in general: Samples representing acute and convalescent COVID-19 were sourced from the United States, Italy and Spain. In each case, the material was cDNA or gDNA derived from T cells, B-cell-depleted T cells, or PBMCs.

In the source study's methods: Using reference gene primer amplification, nucleated cell counts were estimated. Assay: immunoSEQ multiplex PCR; the TCRdb copy retains only in-frame clones and omits some. The V and J calls and clone size were taken over from that table, and D and trimming were inferred from the DNA. The data hold approximately 280,000 clones, with 75% to 90% observed a single time. V lost 0 bases to trimming and J lost 7 bases; unmatched junction nucleotides: 10. Germline CDR1 and CDR2: SGHRS and YFSETQ. This CDR3 contains 15 residues. This clone was seen only once. This clonotype was sampled from a woman aged 25 to 39 who had recovered from COVID-19. Material for sequencing was peripheral blood. This chain uses TRBV5-1 with TRBJ2-7; 7 positions match TRBD1. This CDR3 reads CASSLAATGTSEQYF. DNA of the CDR3: TGCGCCAGCAGCTTGGCCGCGACAGGGACCAGTGAGCAGTACTTC.